These 23 T cell receptor beta chains came from one sample sequenced in a study of T-cell reconstitution after alpha-beta-depleted transplantation in children. Unique molecular identifiers were incorporated when the TCRbeta library was constructed. TCRdb re-derived calls from the PCR reads in MiXCR, one entry per CDR3 protein. The sample contains a few hundred thousand distinct CDR3 sequences, about 9.5% of which appear only once. Sequencing was performed on PBMCs, taken before TCRalphabeta/CD19-depleted stem cell transplant. Receptors originate from a boy less than two years old with acute myeloid leukemia, due to receive a stem cell transplant.

This clonotype was picked up many times. The rearrangement links TRBV29-1 to TRBJ1-5, with 7 bases identical to TRBD1. This CDR3 has 13 amino acids. V was pared by 7 bases and J by 3 bases, with 6 bases of the junction left unmatched. Germline V gene data show CDR1 as SQVTM and CDR2 as ANQGSEA. In nucleotides, the CDR3 is TGCAGCGCCGGACAGGCCTTCAATCAGCCCCAGCATTTT. Its translation is CSAGQAFNQPQHF.

At least ten counts were recorded for this clonotype. The chain recombines TRBV5-5 with TRBJ1-2; 9 nucleotides align to TRBD1. The V gene end was trimmed by 2 bases and the J gene end by 2 bases; junction bases not matched to a gene: 4. This CDR3 region has 15 residues. CDR1 is SGHKS, CDR2 YYEKEE, per germline (reference sequence). CDR3 sequence reads: CASSFTGTGNYGYTF. In DNA, the CDR3 is TGTGCCAGCAGCTTTACCGGGACAGGGAACTATGGCTACACCTTC.

A remark on this clonotype: Given a much more abundant clone one base away, this may be a read error. V is TRBV28 and J is TRBJ2-3; a weak D match, TRBD1 (6 bases). The germline gives CDR1 MDHEN, CDR2 SYDVKM. The CDR3 is made up of 15 amino acids. CDR3 amino acids: CASSYRDIRTDSQYF. DNA for the CDR3: TGTGCCAGCAGTTACCGGGACATACGCACAGATTCGCAGTATTTT.

This clonotype came up a few times. The chain recombines TRBV7-9 with TRBJ2-7; tentative D call: TRBD1 (6 bases). Germline-derived CDR1 and CDR2 are SEHNR and FQNEAQ (reference sequence). The CDR3 totals 11 residues. CDR3 protein: CAQGTGYEQYF. The CDR3, as DNA: TGTGCGCAGGGGACGGGCTACGAGCAGTACTTC.

The chain links TRBV12-3 or TRBV12-4 to TRBJ1-2; 11 bases map to TRBD1. Trimming at V came to 6 bases and at J to 2 bases, leaving 8 bases not matched to a gene. The CDR3 is 16 residues long. CDR3 nucleotides: TGTGCCAGCAGAATTCCCCGGGACAGGGGGAACTATGGCTACACCTTC. As protein: CASRIPRDRGNYGYTF.

This clonotype was found many times. Written as DNA, the CDR3 is TGTGCCAGCAGCCCGAATATAGCGGGAGCATCCTACGAGCAGTACTTC. Encoded protein: CASSPNIAGASYEQYF. The chain recombines TRBV4-2 with TRBJ2-7, with 9 bases aligning to TRBD2. Germline V lookup: CDR1 LGHNA, CDR2 YNFKEQ. The CDR3 is made up of 16 amino acids. Trimming at V came to 4 bases and at J to 1 base, leaving 8 bases not matched to a gene.

The chain combines TRBV11-3 with TRBJ2-5; perhaps TRBD2 as D (6 bases). Germline V lookup: CDR1 SGHNT, CDR2 YENEEA. Trimming cost V 3 bases and J 5 bases, with 19 bases left between them. The length of the CDR3 is 16 residues. The CDR3 protein is CASSFDQRLGGETQYF. The DNA of the CDR3 is TGTGCCAGCAGCTTCGATCAAAGACTAGGCGGGGAGACCCAGTACTTC.

This clonotype was recorded many times. The chain combines TRBV12-3 or TRBV12-4 with TRBJ1-2, with D tentatively TRBD1 (5 bases). Trimming cost V 8 bases and J 3 bases, with 19 bases left between them. The CDR3 contains 15 residues. CDR3 sequence: CASGGERDSYYGYTF. DNA for the CDR3: TGTGCCAGCGGGGGGGAAAGAGACAGCTACTATGGCTACACCTTC.

This chain connects TRBV6-6 to TRBJ2-1; 8 nucleotides align to TRBD1. In germline, CDR1 is MNHNY, CDR2 SVGAGI (reference sequence). CDR3 length equals 15 residues. After removal of 4 bases from V and 6 bases from J, the junction contained 8 bases not matched to a gene. CDR3: CASSSVDRGANEQFF. CDR3 in DNA: TGTGCCAGCAGTTCTGTCGACAGGGGAGCCAATGAGCAGTTCTTC.

The rearrangement links TRBV5-6 to TRBJ1-1, with TRBD1 as a possible D gene (5 bases). V lost 3 bases and J 2 bases, leaving 8 bases between the germline ends. This CDR3 contains 13 residues. Germline CDR1 and CDR2: SGHDT and YYEEEE. The CDR3 loop reads CASSSDSNTEAFF. The CDR3 bases are TGTGCCAGCAGCTCCGACAGTAACACTGAAGCTTTCTTT.

There are many counts of this clonotype. The chain joins TRBV7-2 to TRBJ2-1; 8 bases match TRBD2. The germline V gene has CDR1 SGHTA and CDR2 FQGNSA. J gave up 1 base and V 5 bases, and 10 bases lay outside the gene matches. The CDR3 is 17 residues long. Here the CDR3 DNA reads TGTGCCAGCAGCCTCTTGGGAGGGACTAGATCCTACAATGAGCAGTTCTTC. Amino acids: CASSLLGGTRSYNEQFF.

In its sample, this clonotype was seen many times. The chain couples TRBV25-1 to TRBJ2-7; D may match TRBD1 or TRBD2 (5 bases each). Trimming removed 1 base from V and 6 bases from J, with 25 bases in between. The CDR3 has 18 residues. Germline lookup yields CDR1 MGHDK and CDR2 SYGVNS. The CDR3 sequence is CASSESIREIGREGEQYF. CDR3 coding DNA: TGTGCCAGCAGTGAATCGATCCGGGAAATTGGCAGGGAAGGCGAGCAGTACTTC.

V is TRBV5-4 and J is TRBJ1-5; 9 bases fit TRBD1. V shed 2 bases and J 2 bases; nucleotides not matched to a gene: 2. The CDR3 runs to 15 residues. Germline CDR1 SGHNT, CDR2 YYREEE (reference sequence). CDR3 DNA: TGTGCCAGCAGCTTCCGGGACAGGGGCAATCAGCCCCAGCATTTT. Its protein product is CASSFRDRGNQPQHF.

V is TRBV12-2 and J is TRBJ2-7. TRBV12-2 is marked as a pseudogene. The CDR3 covers 16 residues. Written as DNA, the CDR3 is TGTGCAAGTCGCTTTATCTGGCCAGCGCGTAACTACGAGCAGTACTTC. Its translation: CASRFIWPARNYEQYF.

This clonotype was seen repeatedly, ten times or more. V is TRBV7-6 and J is TRBJ2-2; maybe TRBD2 (6 bases). The CDR3 has 14 amino acids. CDR1 SGHVS and CDR2 FNYEAQ come from the germline V gene. Trimming cost V 4 bases and J 4 bases, with 10 bases left between them. The CDR3 region is CASSSRDFTGELFF. The DNA for the CDR3 is TGTGCCAGCAGCTCCAGGGACTTCACCGGGGAGCTGTTTTTT.

The CDR3 DNA reads TGCGCCAGCAGTCGGATACGGGGGGCCAACGTCCTGACTTTC. Residues: CASSRIRGANVLTF. V gene TRBV23-1 combines with J gene TRBJ2-6; D unresolved. TRBV23-1 has ORF status, its function being uncertain. The CDR3 has 14 amino acids. The V gene lost 4 bases and the J gene lost 4 bases, with 8 bases spanning the gap.

The gene calls are TRBV28 and TRBJ2-2; 7 positions match TRBD1. The CDR3 spans 15 residues. J was trimmed by 6 bases and V by 4 bases; bases with no gene match: 8. The germline V gene has CDR1 MDHEN and CDR2 SYDVKM. The CDR3 DNA is TGTGCCAGCAGTTACCGACAGGGTATGGCCGGGGAGCTGTTTTTT. It codes for CASSYRQGMAGELFF.

This chain joins TRBV19 and TRBJ2-6, with D uncertain. The CDR3 runs to 15 residues. V lost 6 bases and J 0 bases, leaving 9 bases between the germline ends. CDR1 LNHDA and CDR2 SQIVND come from the germline V gene (reference sequence). CDR3 protein: CASRIRSSGANVLTF. The CDR3 bases are TGTGCCAGTAGAATTCGGAGCTCTGGGGCCAACGTCCTGACTTTC. Full variable domain (rest looked up from reference TRBV19 and TRBJ2-6): DGGITQSPKYLFRKEGQNVTLSCEQNLNHDAMYWYRQDPGQGLRLIYYSQIVNDFQKGDIAEGYSVSREKKESFPLTVTSAQKNPTAFYLCASRIRSSGANVLTFGAGSRLTVL.

This clonotype was detected only a few times. J is TRBJ2-2 and V is TRBV20-1, with 7 bases aligning to TRBD1. The germline gives CDR1 DFQATT, CDR2 SNEGSKA (reference sequence). Trimming cost V 0 bases and J 2 bases; bases outside gene matches: 9. The CDR3 covers 17 residues. In DNA, the CDR3 is TGCAGTGCTAGAGATAGGGACGGGACAGACAACACCGGGGAGCTGTTTTTT. Encoded protein: CSARDRDGTDNTGELFF.

In this sample, this clonotype turned up many times. This chain links TRBV7-9 with TRBJ2-3, with D uncertain. This CDR3 region has 14 residues. The germline CDR1 and CDR2 sequences are SEHNR and FQNEAQ (reference sequence). V lost 3 bases and J lost 0, with 7 bases in between. The CDR3 sequence: CASSFRPSTDTQYF. The CDR3 DNA follows: TGTGCCAGCAGCTTCCGACCGAGCACAGATACGCAGTATTTT.

This clonotype was seen a handful of times. The chain joins TRBV12-3 or TRBV12-4 to TRBJ1-5; a possible D gene is TRBD1 (5 bases). CDR3 length: 15 amino acids. The V gene lost 2 bases and the J gene lost 7 bases, with 15 bases spanning the gap. CDR3 DNA: TGTGCCAGCAGTTTAAAGGCGGGGCAGGGACAGCCCCAGCATTTT. Amino acids: CASSLKAGQGQPQHF.

This rearrangement joins TRBV25-1 to TRBJ1-1, with TRBD1 matching over 9 bases. The trim removed 7 bases at V and 0 bases at J, leaving 12 bases unmatched. CDR1 is MGHDK, CDR2 SYGVNS, per germline. The length of the CDR3 is 17 residues. The CDR3 sequence: CASTPGQGKGMNTEAFF. As DNA, the CDR3 is TGTGCCAGCACCCCCGGACAGGGGAAGGGAATGAACACTGAAGCTTTCTTT.

This clonotype was counted ten times or more. The rearrangement links TRBV10-3 to TRBJ2-3, with D uncertain. The V gene lost 5 bases and the J gene lost 3 bases, with 12 bases spanning the gap. Germline V gives CDR1 ENHRY, CDR2 SYGVKD. The CDR3 totals 14 residues. CDR3 DNA sequence: TGTGCCATCAGTCCCAGCAAAGGAACAGATACGCAGTATTTT. This codes for CAISPSKGTDTQYF.